The rows below give T cell receptor beta chains drawn from one sample of a study of blood T cell repertoires in COVID-19. Produced via immunoSEQ multiplex PCR; TCRdb's table is partial and in-frame only. Here the sample spans about 140,000 clones, 84% being singletons. Input material: peripheral blood. These receptor sequences come from a human donor in a cohort sampled during active COVID-19. Both conserved end residues are part of each CDR3. A D gene is named only where the DNA matches it firmly. Clone size appears in some rows only: once, few, many, or a class for an expanded clone.

abundance: -; v_gene: TRBV28; j_gene: TRBJ2-7; d_gene: -; CDR3aa: CASSLGGQPYEQYF; CDR3nt: TGTGCCAGCAGCCTCGGGGGACAGCCCTACGAGCAGTACTTC
abundance: -; v_gene: TRBV3-1/TRBV3-2; j_gene: TRBJ2-3; d_gene: TRBD2; CDR3aa: CASSHGSGDTDTQYF; CDR3nt: TGTGCCAGCAGCCATGGTAGCGGGGACACAGATACGCAGTATTTT
abundance: -; v_gene: TRBV6-5; j_gene: TRBJ1-2; d_gene: -; CDR3aa: CASSFQGSDYGYTF; CDR3nt: TGTGCCAGCAGCTTCCAGGGATCGGACTATGGCTACACCTTC
abundance: once; v_gene: TRBV4-2; j_gene: TRBJ1-2; d_gene: TRBD1; CDR3aa: CASSQDAGTGYGYTF; CDR3nt: TGTGCCAGCAGCCAAGACGCCGGGACAGGCTATGGCTACACCTTC
abundance: -; v_gene: TRBV29-1; j_gene: TRBJ1-2; d_gene: -; CDR3aa: CSAPLQTATNYGYTF; CDR3nt: TGCAGCGCCCCTTTACAGACGGCGACTAACTATGGCTACACCTTC
abundance: -; v_gene: TRBV3-1/TRBV3-2; j_gene: TRBJ2-7; d_gene: TRBD1; CDR3aa: CASSQGQGYEQYF; CDR3nt: TGTGCCAGCAGCCAGGGACAGGGCTACGAGCAGTACTTC
abundance: -; v_gene: TRBV9; j_gene: TRBJ1-4; d_gene: TRBD1; CDR3aa: CASSVTGGQGEKLFF; CDR3nt: TGTGCCAGCAGCGTTACAGGGGGACAGGGTGAAAAACTGTTTTTT
abundance: -; v_gene: TRBV9; j_gene: TRBJ2-3; d_gene: -; CDR3aa: CASSVSPPDTQYF; CDR3nt: TGTGCCAGCAGCGTAAGCCCCCCGGATACGCAGTATTTT
abundance: -; v_gene: TRBV29-1; j_gene: TRBJ2-7; d_gene: -; CDR3aa: CSVDGPSNEQYF; CDR3nt: TGCAGCGTTGATGGGCCCAGCAACGAGCAGTACTTC
abundance: -; v_gene: TRBV28; j_gene: TRBJ2-7; d_gene: -; CDR3aa: CASRTGNYEQYF; CDR3nt: TGTGCCAGCCGTACAGGGAACTACGAGCAGTACTTC
abundance: -; v_gene: TRBV5-4; j_gene: TRBJ2-2; d_gene: -; CDR3aa: CASSLHHTGELFF; CDR3nt: TGTGCCAGCAGCTTACACCATACCGGGGAGCTGTTTTTT
abundance: -; v_gene: TRBV29-1; j_gene: TRBJ2-3; d_gene: TRBD2; CDR3aa: CSASGGPTDTQYF; CDR3nt: TGCAGCGCTAGCGGGGGGCCCACAGATACGCAGTATTTT
abundance: -; v_gene: TRBV6-6; j_gene: TRBJ1-6; d_gene: TRBD1; CDR3aa: CASSWTGGGHSPLHF; CDR3nt: TGTGCCAGCAGTTGGACAGGGGGCGGTCATTCACCCCTCCACTTT
abundance: -; v_gene: TRBV23-1; j_gene: TRBJ1-2; d_gene: TRBD1; CDR3aa: CASSLRGQGILVEGYTF; CDR3nt: TGCGCCAGCAGTCTCCGGGGACAGGGAATATTAGTGGAGGGCTACACCTTC
abundance: -; v_gene: TRBV5-8; j_gene: TRBJ2-5; d_gene: TRBD2; CDR3aa: CASSGWTSGGARPYF; CDR3nt: TGTGCCAGCAGCGGGTGGACTAGCGGGGGGGCTCGGCCGTACTTC
abundance: -; v_gene: TRBV7-2; j_gene: TRBJ1-2; d_gene: TRBD1; CDR3aa: CASSSETGGSNYGYTF; CDR3nt: TGTGCCAGCAGCTCAGAGACAGGGGGTTCTAACTATGGCTACACCTTC
abundance: -; v_gene: TRBV2; j_gene: TRBJ2-3; d_gene: TRBD2; CDR3aa: CASSEAVRASGRTDTQYF; CDR3nt: TGTGCCAGCAGTGAAGCGGTCAGGGCTAGCGGGAGGACAGATACGCAGTATTTT
abundance: -; v_gene: TRBV5-6; j_gene: TRBJ1-6; d_gene: -; CDR3aa: CASSSQGLESSYNSPLHF; CDR3nt: TGTGCCAGCAGCTCCCAGGGTTTAGAGAGCTCCTATAATTCACCCCTCCACTTT
abundance: -; v_gene: TRBV27; j_gene: TRBJ1-1; d_gene: -; CDR3aa: CASSLIGRINTEAFF; CDR3nt: TGTGCCAGCAGTTTAATTGGCAGGATCAACACTGAAGCTTTCTTT
abundance: -; v_gene: TRBV30; j_gene: TRBJ2-1; d_gene: TRBD2; CDR3aa: CAGLIPGLAAHEQFF; CDR3nt: TGTGCCGGCCTAATACCGGGACTAGCGGCCCATGAGCAGTTCTTC
abundance: -; v_gene: TRBV9; j_gene: TRBJ1-4; d_gene: -; CDR3aa: CASSVGGQNNEKLFF; CDR3nt: TGTGCCAGCAGCGTAGGGGGGCAGAATAATGAAAAACTGTTTTTT
abundance: -; v_gene: TRBV25-1; j_gene: TRBJ1-4; d_gene: -; CDR3aa: CASMSGEANEKLFF; CDR3nt: TGTGCCAGCATGTCAGGGGAAGCAAATGAAAAACTGTTTTTT
abundance: few; v_gene: TRBV5-6; j_gene: TRBJ1-1; d_gene: -; CDR3aa: CASSSTGILNTEAFF; CDR3nt: TGTGCCAGCAGCTCCACAGGGATCCTAAACACTGAAGCTTTCTTT
abundance: -; v_gene: TRBV18; j_gene: TRBJ1-1; d_gene: TRBD1; CDR3aa: CASSPGTGAPKVVEAFF; CDR3nt: TGTGCCAGCTCACCAGGGACAGGGGCCCCTAAGGTGGTTGAAGCTTTCTTT
abundance: -; v_gene: TRBV6-5; j_gene: TRBJ1-3; d_gene: TRBD1; CDR3aa: CASRPDREAGNTIYF; CDR3nt: TGTGCCAGCAGGCCCGACAGGGAGGCCGGAAACACCATATATTTT
abundance: -; v_gene: TRBV5-1; j_gene: TRBJ1-2; d_gene: TRBD1; CDR3aa: CASSLAGQGAVGYTF; CDR3nt: TGCGCCAGCAGCTTGGCAGGACAGGGGGCGGTAGGCTACACCTTC
abundance: once; v_gene: TRBV18; j_gene: TRBJ1-4; d_gene: -; CDR3aa: CASSPGVTNEKLFF; CDR3nt: TGTGCCAGCTCACCGGGAGTAACTAATGAAAAACTGTTTTTT
abundance: -; v_gene: TRBV7-7; j_gene: TRBJ2-5; d_gene: -; CDR3aa: CASSSGVSRETQYF; CDR3nt: TGTGCTAGCAGCTCCGGCGTAAGCAGGGAGACCCAGTACTTC
abundance: once; v_gene: TRBV19; j_gene: TRBJ2-1; d_gene: -; CDR3aa: CASRAGGTNEQFF; CDR3nt: TGTGCCAGTAGGGCGGGCGGGACCAATGAGCAGTTCTTC
abundance: -; v_gene: TRBV2; j_gene: TRBJ2-1; d_gene: TRBD2; CDR3aa: CASSEWGLAQTYNEQFF; CDR3nt: TGTGCCAGCAGTGAATGGGGACTAGCGCAGACCTACAATGAGCAGTTCTTC
abundance: -; v_gene: TRBV28; j_gene: TRBJ2-2; d_gene: TRBD1; CDR3aa: CASSFGQGNTGELFF; CDR3nt: TGTGCCAGCAGTTTCGGACAGGGAAACACCGGGGAGCTGTTTTTT
abundance: -; v_gene: TRBV4-2; j_gene: TRBJ2-1; d_gene: -; CDR3aa: CASSQEASGGGGEQFF; CDR3nt: TGTGCCAGCAGCCAAGAGGCTAGCGGAGGGGGAGGTGAGCAGTTCTTC
abundance: once; v_gene: TRBV5-5; j_gene: TRBJ1-2; d_gene: TRBD1; CDR3aa: CASSTVAQGHGYTF; CDR3nt: TGTGCCAGCAGCACCGTTGCACAGGGGCATGGCTACACCTTC
abundance: -; v_gene: TRBV4-2; j_gene: TRBJ2-3; d_gene: TRBD2; CDR3aa: CASSQDQGLAGSIAGSPDTQYF; CDR3nt: TGTGCCAGCAGCCAAGATCAGGGACTAGCGGGGTCCATTGCCGGTTCACCAGATACGCAGTATTTT
abundance: -; v_gene: TRBV12-3/TRBV12-4; j_gene: TRBJ1-6; d_gene: -; CDR3aa: CASATVNNSPLHF; CDR3nt: TGTGCCAGCGCCACTGTTAATAATTCACCCCTCCACTTT
abundance: -; v_gene: TRBV4-2; j_gene: TRBJ1-3; d_gene: -; CDR3aa: CASSQGEYRVAGNTIYF; CDR3nt: TGTGCCAGCAGCCAAGGAGAGTACAGGGTCGCTGGAAACACCATATATTTT
abundance: -; v_gene: TRBV7-3; j_gene: TRBJ2-2; d_gene: -; CDR3aa: CASSQTANTGELFF; CDR3nt: TGTGCCAGCAGCCAGACAGCGAACACCGGGGAGCTGTTTTTT
abundance: few; v_gene: TRBV6-2/TRBV6-3; j_gene: TRBJ1-3; d_gene: -; CDR3aa: CASSRGSGNTIYF; CDR3nt: TGTGCCAGCAGTAGGGGATCTGGAAACACCATATATTTT
abundance: -; v_gene: TRBV2; j_gene: TRBJ2-3; d_gene: TRBD2; CDR3aa: CASSVLMAGVEDTQYF; CDR3nt: TGTGCCAGCAGTGTACTCATGGCGGGGGTTGAAGATACGCAGTATTTT
abundance: -; v_gene: TRBV6-5; j_gene: TRBJ2-5; d_gene: -; CDR3aa: CASRGGTATQYF; CDR3nt: TGTGCCAGCAGAGGGGGGACAGCTACCCAGTACTTC
abundance: -; v_gene: TRBV7-9; j_gene: TRBJ1-2; d_gene: TRBD1; CDR3aa: CASSYGDRGRIGYTF; CDR3nt: TGTGCCAGCAGCTACGGGGACAGGGGGCGAATTGGCTACACCTTC
abundance: -; v_gene: TRBV15; j_gene: TRBJ2-1; d_gene: -; CDR3aa: CATSRYQSEQFF; CDR3nt: TGTGCCACCAGCAGATACCAGTCTGAGCAGTTCTTC